The 5 T cell receptor beta chains listed next were all sequenced from one sample in a study of T cells in Graves' hyperthyroidism and ophthalmopathy. From RNA transcripts, TCR beta CDR3 regions were amplified. The HTBI primer set drove a first-round RT-PCR of the TCR CDR3. Each CDR3 protein gets one entry after TCRdb re-called the multiplex PCR reads with MiXCR. The data contain around 540,000 distinct CDR3 sequences, about 16% of them seen just once; the ten biggest clones take up 29%. The sample taken for sequencing was blood. The origin of the receptors is a woman in her 30s with Graves' ophthalmopathy.

The J gene is TRBJ2-3, the V gene TRBV28, with D perhaps matching TRBD2 (5 bases). Per germline, CDR1 MDHEN and CDR2 SYDVKM. Trimming shortened V by 5 bases and J by 4 bases, and 13 bases separated the two germline ends. The CDR3 length is 14 residues. DNA of the CDR3: TGTGCCAGCAGTCCCCCTGGGGAGTCAGATACGCAGTATTTT. It encodes CASSPPGESDTQYF.

This clonotype was counted between two and nine times. The chain has TRBV30 and TRBJ2-7, with 7 positions matching TRBD2. CDR1 and CDR2 (germline): GTSNPN, SVGIG (reference sequence). V lost 2 bases, J lost 0 bases, and 4 bases stayed unmatched. The CDR3 runs to 14 residues. The CDR3 spells CAWSPGGNSYEQYF. Here the CDR3 DNA reads TGTGCCTGGAGTCCCGGGGGGAACTCCTACGAGCAGTACTTC.

This clonotype occurred many times. This sequence joins TRBV4-3 and TRBJ2-7; no firm D call. The V end was cut by 0 bases, the J end by 3 bases, with 12 bases between. Germline-derived CDR1 and CDR2 are LGHNA and YSLEER. This CDR3 region has 15 residues. This chain's CDR3 is CASSQDWQAGYEQYF. The CDR3, as DNA: TGCGCCAGCAGCCAAGATTGGCAGGCCGGCTACGAGCAGTACTTC.

This clonotype has a count of ten or more. The V and J genes are TRBV12-3 or TRBV12-4 and TRBJ2-1; the D gene is possibly TRBD2 (6 bases). This CDR3 is 14 amino acids long. V lost 7 bases and J lost 6, with 16 bases in between. Here the CDR3 reads CASTVPGTPNEQFF. In DNA form, the CDR3 reads TGTGCCAGCACTGTCCCCGGGACTCCCAATGAGCAGTTCTTC.

The table lists this clonotype with many counts. This rearrangement joins TRBV20-1 to TRBJ2-1, with 7 nucleotides matching TRBD2. The CDR3 is 14 residues long. The germline CDR1 and CDR2 sequences are DFQATT and SNEGSKA (reference sequence). V shed 3 bases, J shed 7 bases, and the junction held 9 bases outside the gene matches. The CDR3 is CSASRVSGFNEQFF. The CDR3 region has the DNA TGCAGTGCTAGTCGGGTTAGCGGGTTTAATGAGCAGTTCTTC.